This is a list of T cell receptor beta chains from one sample in a study of blood T cells in healthy people across ages. In TCRdb, the 5' RACE reads were re-called with MiXCR into one record per CDR3 protein. The table includes 1 million to 1.2 million distinct CDR3 sequences, around two fifths detected once. The sequenced sample was blood. The receptors were gathered from a man aged 18 to 30 in good health. The CDR3 runs from the conserved cysteine through the conserved F or W. D genes are given only for firm matches. Size is stated for part of the rows, as once, few or many counts, or as a class when the clone is expanded.

14,TRBV28,TRBD2,-,TRBJ2-7,CASSLLLAGNEQYF,TGTGCCAGCAGTTTATTACTAGCGGGGAATGAGCAGTACTTC
10,TRBV20-1,-,once,TRBJ2-5,CSAGRETQYF,TGCAGTGCCGGGCGAGAGACCCAGTACTTC
15,TRBV20-1,-,few,TRBJ1-5,CSARANQGRNQPQHF,TGCAGTGCTAGGGCCAATCAGGGGCGCAATCAGCCCCAGCATTTT
18,TRBV4-1,-,few,TRBJ1-4,CASSPDTLRTATNEKLFF,TGCGCCAGCAGCCCGGACACTCTAAGGACAGCAACTAATGAAAAACTGTTTTTT
17,TRBV7-2,TRBD1,few,TRBJ1-3,CASSLGQGPSSGNTIYF,TGTGCCAGCAGCTTAGGACAGGGCCCGAGCTCTGGAAACACCATATATTTT
13,TRBV21-1,-,-,TRBJ2-1,CASSKEEGTSRFF,TGTGCCAGCAGCAAAGAGGAAGGGACTAGTAGGTTCTTC
15,TRBV5-1,-,-,TRBJ1-2,CASSLAVGSNYGYTF,TGCGCCAGCAGCTTGGCTGTGGGATCTAACTATGGCTACACCTTC
13,TRBV20-1,-,few,TRBJ2-7,CSASPPSWGEQYF,TGCAGTGCTAGTCCCCCTAGCTGGGGCGAGCAGTACTTC
15,TRBV7-9,-,few,TRBJ1-5,CASSTDGFVGQPQHF,TGTGCCAGCAGCACGGACGGCTTCGTGGGTCAGCCCCAGCATTTT
15,TRBV21-1,-,-,TRBJ2-5,CASSSHRGGGETQYF,TGTGCCAGCAGCTCCCACAGGGGAGGAGGAGAGACCCAGTACTTC
16,TRBV12-3/TRBV12-4,-,many,TRBJ2-7,CASSLSSGSEVYEQYF,TGTGCCAGCAGTTTATCCTCCGGATCTGAGGTTTACGAGCAGTACTTC
14,TRBV6-1,-,few,TRBJ2-1,CASSERDGKNEQFF,TGTGCCAGCAGTGAACGGGACGGAAAAAATGAGCAGTTCTTC
16,TRBV6-4,-,-,TRBJ1-2,CASSDSDQLGSYGYTF,TGTGCCAGCAGTGACTCGGACCAGTTGGGGTCCTATGGCTACACCTTC
14,TRBV11-2,-,-,TRBJ2-1,CASSSYGTNNEQFF,TGTGCCAGCAGCTCCTACGGGACCAACAATGAGCAGTTCTTC
15,TRBV9,TRBD2,-,TRBJ2-5,CASSRSGLALETQYF,TGTGCCAGCAGCCGCTCGGGACTAGCACTGGAGACCCAGTACTTC
12,TRBV20-1,-,-,TRBJ2-7,CSADDQGGEQYF,TGCAGTGCTGATGATCAGGGGGGCGAGCAGTACTTC
14,TRBV9,-,-,TRBJ1-2,CASRSGNIDYGYTF,TGTGCCAGCAGGTCAGGGAATATCGACTATGGCTACACCTTC
18,TRBV15,TRBD1,-,TRBJ1-4,CATSRDTGRDRDEEKLFF,TGTGCCACCAGCAGAGATACGGGGCGGGACAGGGATGAAGAAAAACTGTTTTTT
15,TRBV6-4,TRBD1,few,TRBJ1-1,CASRPDRGSNTEAFF,TGTGCCAGCAGGCCCGACAGGGGCTCGAACACTGAAGCTTTCTTT
13,TRBV27,-,-,TRBJ2-1,CASTSRSYNEQFF,TGTGCCAGCACCTCTAGGTCCTACAATGAGCAGTTCTTC
11,TRBV29-1,-,-,TRBJ1-2,CSVDVRTGYTF,TGCAGCGTTGATGTAAGGACGGGCTACACCTTC
19,TRBV4-2,TRBD1,-,TRBJ2-2,CASSQVISTGTENTGELFF,TGTGCCAGCAGCCAAGTAATCTCAACTGGGACAGAGAACACCGGGGAGCTGTTTTTT
14,TRBV4-1,TRBD1,many,TRBJ1-1,CASSRPGQGAEAFF,TGCGCCAGCAGCCGACCGGGACAGGGAGCTGAAGCTTTCTTT
16,TRBV27,-,-,TRBJ2-4,CASSSPDSLSKNIQYF,TGTGCCAGCAGTTCCCCGGACAGCCTAAGCAAAAACATTCAGTACTTC
16,TRBV6-5,-,-,TRBJ2-7,CASSYRGVGFYNEQYF,TGTGCCAGCAGTTACAGAGGAGTGGGATTTTACAATGAGCAGTACTTC
12,TRBV10-3,-,-,TRBJ1-1,CAIGRDNTEAFF,TGTGCCATCGGCCGGGATAACACTGAAGCTTTCTTT
17,TRBV5-1,TRBD2,few,TRBJ2-7,CASSLGLAGGRTYEQYF,TGCGCCAGCAGCCTTGGACTAGCGGGGGGACGGACCTACGAGCAGTACTTC
19,TRBV4-3,TRBD2,-,TRBJ2-1,CASSQDRLAGGYSYNEQFF,TGCGCCAGCAGCCAAGACCGACTAGCGGGGGGCTACTCCTACAATGAGCAGTTCTTC
15,TRBV6-5,-,-,TRBJ1-4,CASSTDSQRAEKMFF,TGTGCCAGCAGTACGGACAGCCAAAGGGCTGAAAAAATGTTTTTT
14,TRBV5-1,-,-,TRBJ2-6,CATRPSSGANVLTF,TGCGCCACTCGGCCTAGCTCTGGGGCCAACGTCCTGACTTTC
15,TRBV12-3/TRBV12-4,-,-,TRBJ2-3,CASLPSTGFTDTQYF,TGTGCCAGCCTCCCCTCCACAGGGTTCACAGATACGCAGTATTTT
18,TRBV20-1,-,-,TRBJ2-6,CSAGGASGISSGANVLTF,TGCAGTGCTGGGGGGGCTAGCGGTATTTCCTCTGGGGCCAACGTCCTGACTTTC
13,TRBV7-9,-,-,TRBJ2-1,CATDRDYRETQFF,TGTGCCACGGACAGGGACTATCGGGAGACCCAGTTCTTC
14,TRBV12-3/TRBV12-4,-,few,TRBJ2-3,CASSRQLTTDTQYF,TGTGCCAGCAGCCGTCAGCTAACCACAGATACGCAGTATTTT
14,TRBV6-1,-,-,TRBJ2-7,CVSSELSQGNEQYF,TGTGTCAGCAGTGAATTAAGTCAGGGGAACGAGCAGTACTTC
16,TRBV3-1,-,-,TRBJ1-2,CANSRVVGGLGHGYTF,TGTGCCAACAGCAGGGTAGTTGGGGGGCTCGGCCATGGCTACACCTTC
17,TRBV4-3,-,-,TRBJ2-3,CASSQDPGGGLADTQYF,TGCGCCAGCAGCCAAGATCCGGGTGGGGGGCTTGCAGATACGCAGTATTTT
15,TRBV9,TRBD2,few,TRBJ2-3,CASSPGLVAVPTQYF,TGTGCCAGCAGCCCGGGACTAGTGGCGGTTCCTACGCAGTATTTT
15,TRBV7-9,TRBD1,-,TRBJ1-4,CASSSHRGRNEKLFF,TGTGCCAGCAGCTCCCACAGGGGTAGAAATGAAAAACTGTTTTTT
14,TRBV5-4,-,-,TRBJ2-1,CASSSVVGQHEQFF,TGTGCCAGCAGCTCCGTAGTGGGGCAACATGAGCAGTTCTTC
13,TRBV4-3,-,few,TRBJ2-5,CASSQVLGGTQYF,TGCGCCAGCAGCCAAGTACTTGGGGGGACCCAGTACTTC
14,TRBV5-1,-,-,TRBJ2-3,CASSSAERTDTQYF,TGCGCCAGCAGCTCAGCCGAACGAACAGATACGCAGTATTTT
17,TRBV28,-,-,TRBJ2-5,CASSLGPPGTEQETQYF,TGTGCCAGCAGTTTGGGGCCACCCGGGACTGAACAAGAGACCCAGTACTTC
14,TRBV28,-,-,TRBJ1-1,CASSWAGANTEAFF,TGTGCCAGCAGTTGGGCCGGAGCCAACACTGAAGCTTTCTTT
14,TRBV25-1,-,few,TRBJ1-2,CASSEFGRDYGYTF,TGTGCCAGCAGTGAATTTGGCAGGGACTATGGCTACACCTTC
18,TRBV7-2,-,-,TRBJ1-6,CASSPKSTDSFYNSPLHF,TGTGCCAGCAGCCCAAAATCTACGGACAGTTTTTATAATTCACCCCTCCACTTT
12,TRBV6-2/TRBV6-3,-,few,TRBJ1-1,CASSYSSSEAFF,TGTGCCAGCAGTTACTCGAGTTCTGAAGCTTTCTTT
12,TRBV20-1,-,-,TRBJ2-3,CSADQRGRFRYF,TGCAGTGCAGACCAGCGCGGGCGCTTCAGGTATTTT
16,TRBV3-1,-,few,TRBJ2-6,CASSRGSGAGANVLTF,TGTGCCAGCAGTCGCGGCTCAGGGGCTGGGGCCAACGTCCTGACTTTC
18,TRBV12-3/TRBV12-4,-,many,TRBJ1-5,CASSLPTGGDYSNQPQHF,TGTGCCAGCAGTCTTCCAACTGGGGGGGACTATAGCAATCAGCCCCAGCATTTT
16,TRBV10-3,-,-,TRBJ2-5,CAISESGGAIGETQYF,TGTGCCATCAGTGAGTCGGGTGGGGCAATTGGAGAGACCCAGTACTTC
13,TRBV9,TRBD2,-,TRBJ2-7,CASSSGGATEQYF,TGTGCCAGCAGTAGCGGGGGGGCCACTGAGCAGTACTTC
15,TRBV20-1,TRBD1,-,TRBJ1-5,CSARETGGTDQPQHF,TGCAGTGCTAGGGAGACAGGGGGTACGGATCAGCCCCAGCATTTT
16,TRBV12-5,TRBD2,-,TRBJ2-3,CASGRSGDTHTDTQYF,TGTGCTAGTGGTCGTAGCGGGGACACGCACACAGATACGCAGTATTTT
14,TRBV7-9,TRBD1,-,TRBJ1-2,CASSLWLGGKGYTF,TGTGCCAGCAGCTTATGGTTAGGGGGCAAAGGCTACACCTTC
15,TRBV11-1,-,-,TRBJ2-7,CASSVQGSPSYEQYF,TGTGCCAGCAGCGTACAGGGATCCCCCTCCTACGAGCAGTACTTC